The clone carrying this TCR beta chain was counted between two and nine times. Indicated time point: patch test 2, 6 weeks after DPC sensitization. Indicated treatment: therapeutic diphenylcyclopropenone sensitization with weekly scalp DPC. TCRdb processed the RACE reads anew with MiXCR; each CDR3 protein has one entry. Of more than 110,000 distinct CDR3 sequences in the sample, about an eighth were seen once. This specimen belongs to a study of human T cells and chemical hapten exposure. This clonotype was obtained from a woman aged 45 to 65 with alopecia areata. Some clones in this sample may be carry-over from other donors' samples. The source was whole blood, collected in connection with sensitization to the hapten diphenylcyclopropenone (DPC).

DNA of the CDR3: TGTGCCAGCAGCTTGGATATGGGCAGTTACAATGAGCAGTTCTTC. Translating it yields CASSLDMGSYNEQFF. The chain carries TRBV5-5 and TRBJ2-1; D uncertain. Deletions cut 0 bases from V and 4 bases from J, with 11 bases between. The CDR3 spans 15 residues. The germline CDR1 and CDR2 sequences are SGHKS and YYEKEE (reference sequence).